This T cell receptor beta chain was observed in a study of shared clonotypes between healthy human individuals. General observations from the study: Clonotype sharing across several donors was observed for around 5% of naive CD4 clonotypes. The genetic and exposure-history diversity represented was limited by few donors.

A word on this clone: Its antigen is as yet unknown. The same CDR3 also results from other DNA sequences found in this sample.

The method was immunoSEQ multiplex PCR; TCRdb's version includes in-frame clones alone and lacks a portion of them. The data contain more than 1,200,000 clones, about 98.5% of them seen just once; the ten biggest clones take up 0.36%. Donors had no recently reported acute infections or vaccinations and were HIV-negative. The CD4+ fraction was divided into a CD45RA+ naive subset and a CD45RA-negative memory subset. The CDR3 extends over 15 amino acids. Germline CDR1 is KGHSH and CDR2 is LQKENI. V lost 5 bases and J lost 0; bases outside the gene matches: 3. This chain links TRBV18 with TRBJ2-7, with 11 bases fitting TRBD2. What was sequenced was naive CD4+ T cells sorted from blood. Documented subset: CD45RA+ positively selected. The sequence was obtained from a man aged 30-40 years in good health. DNA of the CDR3: TGTGCCAGCTCAACCGGGACTAGCGGCTCCTACGAGCAGTACTTC. This sequence encodes CASSTGTSGSYEQYF.